This T cell receptor (beta chain) comes out of a study of metastatic and nonmetastatic thyroid tumors. Study context: Repertoire comparison spanned blood and tumor or nodule tissue of malignant and benign thyroid patients.

This clone was detected ten times or more. Its antigen is undetermined. Authors' analysis steps: Building a distant-metastasis classifier for papillary thyroid cancer drew on CDR3 differences across clinicopathological groups. TCRdb re-analyzed the PCR reads using MiXCR. The V and J calls were not made by the authors but by TCRdb's processing. The sample carries about 17,000 clones, 16% recorded once. Per germline, CDR1 DFQATT and CDR2 SNEGSKA (reference sequence). The CDR3 is 15 amino acids. Trimming pared 2 bases from V and 8 bases from J, leaving 21 bases between. Every patient underwent thyroid surgery untreated. Study-level points and caveats: Significantly higher TCR beta diversity was reportedly seen in malignant thyroid tumors than benign nodules, in blood and tumor.

The sample taken for sequencing was blood. The chain joins TRBV20-1 to TRBJ1-2; D is ambiguous. The clonotype was recovered from a male donor with papillary thyroid cancer or a benign thyroid nodule (not recorded which). Some clones in this sample may be carry-over from other donors' samples. This CDR3 is CSARLSTDRGGGYTF. In DNA form, the CDR3 reads TGCAGTGCTAGACTTTCCACGGACCGCGGAGGGGGCTACACCTTC.